The T cell receptor beta chain under discussion was sequenced for a study of blood T cell repertoires in COVID-19. In the study overall: The United States, Italy and Spain were the sources of the acute and convalescent COVID-19 samples.

CDR3 size: 12 residues. CDR1 and CDR2 from the germline V gene are SGHVS and FQNEAQ. V was cut by 5 bases and J by 5 bases, with 9 bases left in between. Libraries were prepared by immunoSEQ multiplex PCR; TCRdb keeps only in-frame clonotypes and omits some of them. This sample yields about 250,000 clones, of which approximately 89% are seen a single time; around 1.5% belongs to the top ten. This chain connects TRBV7-8 to TRBJ2-5; D remains ambiguous. The material sequenced was peripheral blood. This receptor was obtained from an older woman who had recovered from COVID-19. In DNA, the CDR3 is TGTGCCAGCAGCCCTCTACTGGAGACCCAGTACTTC. Protein product: CASSPLLETQYF.